These 10 T cell receptor beta chains share one sample of origin, sequenced in a study of T cell repertoires in cytomegalovirus infection. One entry per CDR3 protein results from TCRdb running MiXCR on the reads. The table lists about 220,000 distinct CDR3 sequences, approximately 38% of them singletons. Their specific antigens are unknown. This material consisted of CD8+ T cells from cultured PBMCs, taken from culture after CMV antigen stimulation. All receptors derive from a human donor in good health (CMV status not recorded). Some clones in this sample may be carry-over from other donors' samples.

This clonotype was seen more than once but under ten times. The chain combines TRBV7-9 with TRBJ2-1; D is possibly TRBD2 (6 bases). Trimming removed 1 base at V and 5 bases at J, with 6 bases between. The CDR3 extends over 13 amino acids. Germline-derived CDR1 and CDR2 are SEHNR and FQNEAQ (reference sequence). CDR3 sequence: CASSLGRDNEQFF. The DNA for the CDR3 is TGTGCCAGCAGCTTAGGGAGGGACAATGAGCAGTTCTTC.

The chain joins TRBV14 to TRBJ1-2; no clear D gene. This CDR3 region has 14 residues. Trimming stripped 1 base from V and 8 bases from J, with 14 bases between. CDR1 and CDR2 from the germline V gene are SGHDN and FVKESK. CDR3 DNA: TGTGCCAGCAGCCAAGTCATAGGAGGAAAGGGCTACACCTTC. Encoded protein: CASSQVIGGKGYTF.

The gene calls are TRBV7-9 and TRBJ1-1; D possibly corresponds to TRBD1 (5 bases). The germline V and J ends were trimmed by 5 bases and 8 bases, with 18 bases remaining between them. Germline CDR1 reads SEHNR; CDR2 reads FQNEAQ (reference sequence). The CDR3 spans 14 residues. The CDR3, as DNA: TGTGCCAGCAGCCCCTCAGACAGCGGCACAGAAGCTTTCTTT. This encodes CASSPSDSGTEAFF. Variable domain in full (rest from reference TRBV7-9 and TRBJ1-1): DTGVSQNPRHKITKRGQNVTFRCDPISEHNRLYWYRQTLGQGPEFLTYFQNEAQLEKSRLLSDRFSAERPKGSFSTLEIQRTEQGDSAMYLCASSPSDSGTEAFFGQGTRLTVV.

The chain employs TRBV9 and TRBJ1-1; D unresolved. From germline, CDR1 is SGDLS and CDR2 YYNGEE. The CDR3 loop spans 11 amino acids. Trimming left V 7 bases short and J 10 bases short, with 14 bases between. For the CDR3, the DNA is TGTGCCAGCGGAACCCCCGAGGGAGCTTTCTTT. It translates to CASGTPEGAFF. Together with reference TRBV9 and TRBJ1-1, the CDR3 gives the full variable domain: DSGVTQTPKHLITATGQRVTLRCSPRSGDLSVYWYQQSLDQGLQFLIQYYNGEERAKGNILERFSAQQFPDLHSELNLSSLELGDSALYFCASGTPEGAFFGQGTRLTVV.

The chain has TRBV27 and TRBJ2-2; D is possibly TRBD2 (6 bases). The CDR3 runs to 16 residues. The V and J ends lost 3 bases and 0 bases respectively, with 11 bases between them. The germline CDR1 and CDR2 sequences are MNHEY and SMNVEV (reference sequence). The CDR3 sequence is CASSFRGAANTGELFF. The DNA of the CDR3 is TGTGCCAGCAGTTTCCGCGGGGCCGCGAACACCGGGGAGCTGTTTTTT.

As regards this clonotype: At one of its ends the junction is not consistent with the germline gene, which may arise from a read error. This rearrangement joins TRBV14 to TRBJ2-7; 7 bases line up with TRBD1. Germline V gives CDR1 SGHDN, CDR2 FVKESK. CDR3 length equals 14 residues. CDR3 sequence (DNA): TGTGCCGGCAGCCAGAGGACAGGCGGCTACGAGCAGTACTTC. It specifies CAGSQRTGGYEQYF.

The chain has TRBV2 and TRBJ1-5; 7 bases are shared with TRBD1. V gave up 7 bases and J gave up 4 bases; unmatched junction bases: 7. This CDR3 is 14 amino acids long. The germline gives CDR1 SNHLY, CDR2 FYNNEI. The CDR3 loop is CASTRDSQNQPQHF. The CDR3 coding sequence is TGTGCCAGCACTCGGGACAGTCAAAATCAGCCCCAGCATTTT.

This clonotype was seen a few times. V usage is TRBV24-1 and J usage is TRBJ2-3; TRBD2 might be the D (5 bases). There are 16 residues in the CDR3. The V end was cut by 0 bases, the J end by 4 bases, with 13 bases between. Germline V lookup: CDR1 KGHDR, CDR2 SFDVKD. CDR3: CATSDLGRGASDTQYF. CDR3 nucleotide sequence: TGTGCCACCAGTGATTTGGGTCGGGGAGCCTCAGATACGCAGTATTTT.

The CDR3 sequence: CASSQPRGTEAFF. Here the CDR3 DNA reads TGTGCCAGCAGCCAACCTAGAGGCACTGAAGCTTTCTTT. This chain links TRBV3-1 with TRBJ1-1; D ambiguous. Germline CDR1 is LGHDT and CDR2 is YNNKEL (reference sequence). The V end was cut by 2 bases, the J end by 4 bases, with 8 bases between. The length of the CDR3 is 13 residues.

The chain recombines TRBV6-2 or TRBV6-3 with TRBJ1-1; 7 bases are shared with TRBD1. CDR1 is MNHEY and CDR2 is SVGEGT in the germline V gene. The V gene end was trimmed by 0 bases and the J gene end by 6 bases; junction bases not matched to a gene: 4. This CDR3 contains 14 residues. The chain's CDR3 is CASSYSTQGPEAFF. The CDR3 DNA sequence: TGTGCCAGCAGTTACTCGACACAGGGGCCTGAAGCTTTCTTT.